One and the same sample provided the 14 T cell receptor beta chains below, sequenced in a study of PD-L1 blockade in urothelial cancer. Data came from immunoSEQ multiplex PCR; TCRdb stores just in-frame clones and leaves some out. Of about 21,000 clones in the sample, around 89% were seen once. The starting material was PBMCs, obtained around atezolizumab (anti-PD-L1) treatment. These receptors were collected from a woman aged 55 to 70 with urothelial cancer.

The chain employs TRBV5-1 and TRBJ1-1; 9 bases line up with TRBD1. The V gene's germline CDR1 is SGHRS and CDR2 YFSETQ. Trimming took 4 bases from V and 1 from J; bases not matched to a gene: 5. This CDR3 spans 15 amino acids. As DNA, the CDR3 is TGCGCCAGCAGCCCCTGGGACAGGGCGAACACTGAAGCTTTCTTT. Protein: CASSPWDRANTEAFF.

Regarding this clone: No DNA is shown, since the ends of the CDR3 on it are uncertain; the CDR3 is the one TCRdb lists. The rearrangement joins TRBV5-1 to TRBJ2-7; the table calls TRBD1, which could not be checked here. Termini included, the CDR3 measures 17 amino acids. Germline V gene lookup returns CDR1 SGHRS and CDR2 YFSETQ. CDR3 residues: CASSSSETGNRPYEQYF.

This clone was found once. This rearrangement joins TRBV7-9 to TRBJ2-1, with D possibly TRBD1 on 5 matching bases. Trimming removed 8 bases at V and 3 bases at J, with 14 bases between. Per germline, CDR1 SEHNR and CDR2 FQNEAQ (reference sequence). The CDR3 contains 14 residues. The CDR3 loop is CASCQMGRYNEQFF. The DNA of the CDR3 is TGTGCCAGCTGCCAGATGGGGCGCTACAATGAGCAGTTCTTC.

This sequence joins TRBV5-5 and TRBJ1-1, with 10 bases aligning to TRBD1. CDR1 and CDR2 (germline): SGHKS, YYEKEE (reference sequence). The CDR3 is 12 amino acids. V was pared by 2 bases and J by 10 bases, with 2 bases of the junction left unmatched. The CDR3: CASSFRDRGAFF. CDR3 in DNA: TGTGCCAGCAGCTTCCGGGACAGGGGAGCTTTCTTT.

This chain uses TRBV19 with TRBJ2-7; D might be TRBD1 (6 bases). The germline V gene encodes CDR1 LNHDA and CDR2 SQIVND (reference sequence). This CDR3 is 13 amino acids long. V gave up 5 bases and J gave up 8 bases, with 16 bases separating them. The CDR3 DNA is TGTGCCAGTAGTGAGGCAGGGGTAGACAAGCAGTACTTC. This codes for CASSEAGVDKQYF.

V and J are TRBV7-3 and TRBJ2-5; TRBD1 aligns across 12 bases. V lost 2 bases, J lost 4 bases, and 5 bases stayed unmatched. CDR1 SGHTA and CDR2 FQGTGA come from the germline V gene. The CDR3 length is 16 residues. The CDR3 spells CASSLEGQGAVETQYF. The CDR3 DNA reads as TGTGCCAGCAGCTTAGAGGGACAGGGGGCCGTAGAGACCCAGTACTTC.

The rearrangement joins TRBV4-1 to TRBJ2-7, with 7 bases that match TRBD2. The V segment lost 2 bases and the J segment 0 bases; nucleotides outside the gene matches: 7. Germline V CDR1 and CDR2: MGHRA, YSYEKL. The CDR3 consists of 16 residues. Written as DNA, the CDR3 is TGCGCCAGCAGCCAATCAGCGGGATCTTTCTCCTACGAGCAGTACTTC. The encoded protein is CASSQSAGSFSYEQYF.

The genes are TRBV4-3 and TRBJ2-3, with 13 bases matching TRBD2. There are 15 residues in the CDR3. The V gene end was trimmed by 3 bases and the J gene end by 4 bases; junction bases not matched to a gene: 1. Germline CDR1 and CDR2: LGHNA and YSLEER. CDR3 sequence: CASSQTSGRSDTQYF. In DNA form, the CDR3 reads TGCGCCAGCAGCCAGACTAGCGGGAGGTCAGATACGCAGTATTTT.

The table lists this clone with a few counts. The CDR3 DNA reads as TGTGCCAGCAGTTTCCGGGACAGGGGAAATTCGGAGCCCCAGCATTTT. Protein sequence: CASSFRDRGNSEPQHF. This chain joins TRBV28 and TRBJ1-5, with 10 bases lining up with TRBD1. Germline values: CDR1 MDHEN, CDR2 SYDVKM. The ends lost 3 bases at V and 8 bases at J; junction bases unmatched: 10. CDR3 length: 16 amino acids.

This clone was picked up one time. The chain carries TRBV5-4 and TRBJ1-1; TRBD1 agrees at 7 bases. CDR1 is SGHNT, CDR2 YYREEE, per germline (reference sequence). Trimming at V came to 0 bases and at J to 2 bases, leaving 4 bases not matched to a gene. This CDR3 is built from 15 residues. The chain's CDR3 is CASSLEGARNTEAFF. CDR3 coding DNA: TGTGCCAGCAGCTTGGAGGGGGCGCGTAACACTGAAGCTTTCTTT. Full variable domain (remainder filled in from reference TRBV5-4 and TRBJ1-1): ETGVTQSPTHLIKTRGQQVTLRCSSQSGHNTVSWYQQALGQGPQFIFQYYREEENGRGNFPPRFSGLQFPNYSSELNVNALELDDSALYLCASSLEGARNTEAFFGQGTRLTVV.

The chain is built from TRBV29-1 and TRBJ1-2; D is undetermined. The germline V gene has CDR1 SQVTM and CDR2 ANQGSEA. V lost 4 bases and J 0 bases, leaving 30 bases between the germline ends. The CDR3 runs 20 residues. This chain's CDR3 is CSVVKSRIYGIIGANYGYTF. The CDR3 region has the DNA TGCAGCGTTGTCAAATCGAGGATATACGGTATAATCGGGGCTAACTATGGCTACACCTTC.

DNA for the CDR3: TGTGCCAGCAGCCACCGGAGCAAGGAGAACACTGAAGCTTTCTTT. It translates to CASSHRSKENTEAFF. V gene TRBV5-5 combines with J gene TRBJ1-1; D not resolved. The CDR3 runs 15 residues. Germline values: CDR1 SGHKS, CDR2 YYEKEE (reference sequence). Deletions cut 4 bases from V and 1 base from J, with 14 bases between.

This clone was observed a single time. V is TRBV7-3 and J is TRBJ1-2; 7 nucleotides align to TRBD1. The CDR3 is 15 amino acids. Germline V gene data show CDR1 as SGHTA and CDR2 as FQGTGA. V dropped 5 bases and J dropped 1; count of bases not matched to a gene: 7. CDR3 sequence: CASSPTGQRNYGYTF. The CDR3, as DNA: TGTGCCAGCAGCCCAACGGGACAGCGTAACTATGGCTACACCTTC.

This chain uses TRBV5-6 with TRBJ2-7; D is ambiguous. The germline V gene has CDR1 SGHDT and CDR2 YYEEEE. Trimming pared 2 bases from V and 7 bases from J, leaving 10 bases between. The CDR3 spans 12 residues. DNA for the CDR3: TGTGCCAGCAGCTTAGACCTCGGGGAGCAGTACTTC. It encodes CASSLDLGEQYF. The full variable domain, in which reference TRBV5-6 and TRBJ2-7 provide the parts outside the CDR3, is DAGVTQSPTHLIKTRGQQVTLRCSPKSGHDTVSWYQQALGQGPQFIFQYYEEEERQRGNFPDRFSGHQFPNYSSELNVNALLLGDSALYLCASSLDLGEQYFGPGTRLTVT.